In its sample, the clone carrying this TCR beta chain was seen a few times. What it binds is unknown. This sample was included in a study of beta chain features in type 1 diabetes. Every isolated RNA sample was fully reverse transcribed, so sequencing captured expressed TCRB transcripts. Reads from naive, central memory and regulatory T cell samples averaged roughly 3.6 million. Using immunoSEQ multiplex PCR, the repertoire was profiled, and TCRdb retains in-frame clones only, with some absent. The sample yields 300,000 to 350,000 clones, roughly 8.8% seen once. This CDR3 contains 13 residues. CDR1 and CDR2 from the germline V gene are SGDLS and YYNGEE. J lost 7 bases, V lost 4 bases, and 7 bases had no gene match. Sorted CD4+ subsets: naive, central memory, regulatory, stem cell-like memory (CD45RO/CCR7/CD25/CD127/CD95/CD27 panel). Notes on the study in general: TCRB rearrangement may or may not be influenced by HLA type; here this remained unresolved. TCRB CDR3s from Type 1 diabetes patients were moderately but significantly shorter in all four CD4+ subsets.

The chain couples TRBV9 to TRBJ1-1, with 7 bases matching TRBD1. This sequence originates from a man between 25 and 39 years old with type 1 diabetes. The source material was central memory CD4+ T cells from blood. In DNA, the CDR3 is TGTGCCAGCAGCCCGGGACAGTTGCTTGAAGCTTTCTTT. Its protein product is CASSPGQLLEAFF.